This T cell receptor (beta chain) was captured by sequencing in a study of blood T cell repertoires in COVID-19. Original handling: Amplification from reference gene primers served as the basis for estimated nucleated cell counts. The method was immunoSEQ multiplex PCR; TCRdb's version includes in-frame clones alone and lacks a portion of them. D and trimming were read from the DNA, whereas the V and J calls and clone size are those reported in that table. The table lists about 160,000 clones, 75% to 90% of them singletons. The CDR3 length is 16 residues. The germline V gene encodes CDR1 SGHRS and CDR2 YFSETQ. V was trimmed by 4 bases and J by 5 bases, leaving 21 bases between them.

The sample consisted of peripheral blood. This receptor was identified in a human donor with acute or convalescent COVID-19. The donor label of this sample is uncertain. This chain connects TRBV5-1 to TRBJ2-5; tentative D call: TRBD1 (6 bases). The CDR3: CASSDAGRGLSETQYF. CDR3 sequence (DNA): TGCGCCAGCAGCGACGCGGGCAGGGGTTTATCGGAGACCCAGTACTTC. Together with reference TRBV5-1 and TRBJ2-5, the CDR3 gives the full variable domain: KAGVTQTPRYLIKTRGQQVTLSCSPISGHRSVSWYQQTPGQGLQFLFEYFSETQRNKGNFPGRFSGRQFSNSRSEMNVSTLELGDSALYLCASSDAGRGLSETQYFGPGTRLLVL.